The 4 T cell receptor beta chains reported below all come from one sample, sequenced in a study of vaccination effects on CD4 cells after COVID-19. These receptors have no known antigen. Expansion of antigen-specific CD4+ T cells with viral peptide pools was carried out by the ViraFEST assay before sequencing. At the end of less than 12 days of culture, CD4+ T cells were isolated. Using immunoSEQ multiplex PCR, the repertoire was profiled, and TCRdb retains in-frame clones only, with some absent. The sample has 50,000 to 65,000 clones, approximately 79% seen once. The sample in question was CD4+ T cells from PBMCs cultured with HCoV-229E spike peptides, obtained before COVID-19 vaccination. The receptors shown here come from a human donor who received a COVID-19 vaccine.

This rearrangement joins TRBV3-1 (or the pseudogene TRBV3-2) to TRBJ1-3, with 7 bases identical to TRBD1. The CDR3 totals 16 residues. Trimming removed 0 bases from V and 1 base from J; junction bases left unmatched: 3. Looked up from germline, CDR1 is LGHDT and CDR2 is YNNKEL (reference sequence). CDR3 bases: TGTGCCAGCAGCCAAGATACAGGGGCGTCTGGAAACACCATATATTTT. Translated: CASSQDTGASGNTIYF.

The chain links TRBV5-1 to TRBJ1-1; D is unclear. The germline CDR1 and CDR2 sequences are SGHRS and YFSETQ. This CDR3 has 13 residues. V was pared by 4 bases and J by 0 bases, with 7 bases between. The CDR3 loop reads CASSTSVNTEAFF. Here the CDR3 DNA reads TGCGCCAGCAGCACATCAGTGAACACTGAAGCTTTCTTT.

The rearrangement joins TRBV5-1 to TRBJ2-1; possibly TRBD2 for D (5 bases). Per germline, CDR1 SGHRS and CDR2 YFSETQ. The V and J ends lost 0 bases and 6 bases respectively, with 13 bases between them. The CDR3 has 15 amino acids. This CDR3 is CASSLVTAEGNEQFF. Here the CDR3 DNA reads TGCGCCAGCAGCTTGGTGACGGCCGAGGGCAATGAGCAGTTCTTC.

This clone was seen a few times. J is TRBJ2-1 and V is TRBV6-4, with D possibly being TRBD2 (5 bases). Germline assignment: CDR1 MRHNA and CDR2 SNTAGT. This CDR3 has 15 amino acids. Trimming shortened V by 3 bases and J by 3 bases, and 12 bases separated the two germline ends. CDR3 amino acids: CASSEADGVYNEQFF. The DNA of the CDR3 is TGTGCCAGCAGTGAAGCGGATGGGGTCTACAATGAGCAGTTCTTC.